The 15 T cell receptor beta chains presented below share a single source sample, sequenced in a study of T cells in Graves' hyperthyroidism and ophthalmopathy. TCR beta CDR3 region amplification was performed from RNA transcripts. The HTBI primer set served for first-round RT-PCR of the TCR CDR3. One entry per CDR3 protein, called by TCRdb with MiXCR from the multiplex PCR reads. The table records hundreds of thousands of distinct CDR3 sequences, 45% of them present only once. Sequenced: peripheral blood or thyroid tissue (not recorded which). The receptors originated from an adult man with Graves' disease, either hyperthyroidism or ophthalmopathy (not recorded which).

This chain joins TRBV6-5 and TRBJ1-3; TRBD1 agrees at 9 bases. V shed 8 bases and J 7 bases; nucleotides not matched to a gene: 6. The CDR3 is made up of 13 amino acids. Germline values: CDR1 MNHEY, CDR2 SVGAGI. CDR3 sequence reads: CASETGGDNTIYF. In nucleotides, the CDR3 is TGTGCCAGCGAGACAGGGGGGGACAACACCATATATTTT.

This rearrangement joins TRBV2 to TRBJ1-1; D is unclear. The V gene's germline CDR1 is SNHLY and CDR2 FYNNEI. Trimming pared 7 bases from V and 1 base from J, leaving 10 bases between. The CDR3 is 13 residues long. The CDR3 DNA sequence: TGTGCCAGCAACCCCATGGAGAACACTGAAGCTTTCTTT. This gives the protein CASNPMENTEAFF.

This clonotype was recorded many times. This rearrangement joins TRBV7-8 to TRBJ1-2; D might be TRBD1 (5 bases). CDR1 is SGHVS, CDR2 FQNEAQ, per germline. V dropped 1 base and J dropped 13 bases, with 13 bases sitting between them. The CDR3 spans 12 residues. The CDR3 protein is CASSLVPGDFTF. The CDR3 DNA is TGTGCCAGCAGCTTAGTGCCGGGGGACTTCACCTTC.

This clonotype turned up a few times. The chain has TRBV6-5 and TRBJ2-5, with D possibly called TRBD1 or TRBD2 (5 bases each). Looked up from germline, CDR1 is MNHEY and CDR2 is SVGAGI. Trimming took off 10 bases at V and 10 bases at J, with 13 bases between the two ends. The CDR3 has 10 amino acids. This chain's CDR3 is CATFNGGQYF. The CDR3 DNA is TGTGCCACGTTTAATGGGGGCCAGTACTTC.

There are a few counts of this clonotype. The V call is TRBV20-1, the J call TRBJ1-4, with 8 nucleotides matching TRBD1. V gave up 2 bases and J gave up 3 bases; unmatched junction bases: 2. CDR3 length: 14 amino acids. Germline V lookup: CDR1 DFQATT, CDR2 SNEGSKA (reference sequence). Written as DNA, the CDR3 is TGCAGTGCTAGATTGGACAGGGCTAATGAAAAACTGTTTTTT. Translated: CSARLDRANEKLFF.

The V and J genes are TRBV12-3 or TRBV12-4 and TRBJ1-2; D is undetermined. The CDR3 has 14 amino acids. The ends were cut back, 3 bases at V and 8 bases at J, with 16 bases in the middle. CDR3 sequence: CASSFDRIPSGYTF. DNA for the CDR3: TGTGCCAGCAGTTTTGACCGAATCCCCTCCGGCTACACCTTC.

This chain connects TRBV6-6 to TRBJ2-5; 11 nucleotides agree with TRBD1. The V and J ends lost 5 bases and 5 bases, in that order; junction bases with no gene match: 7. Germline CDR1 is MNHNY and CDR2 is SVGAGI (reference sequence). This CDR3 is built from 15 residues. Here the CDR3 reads CASSKDRGRVETQYF. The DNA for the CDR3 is TGTGCCAGCAGTAAGGACAGGGGGCGCGTTGAGACCCAGTACTTC.

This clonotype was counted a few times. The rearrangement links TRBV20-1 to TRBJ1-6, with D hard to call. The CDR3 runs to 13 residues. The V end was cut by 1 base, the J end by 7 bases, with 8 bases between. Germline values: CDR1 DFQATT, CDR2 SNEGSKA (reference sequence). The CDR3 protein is CSARGRLNSPLHF. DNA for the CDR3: TGCAGTGCTAGAGGACGGTTAAATTCACCCCTCCACTTT.

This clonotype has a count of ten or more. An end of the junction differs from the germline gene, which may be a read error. CDR3 DNA: TGTGCCAGTAGTATCGGGACCGGGGAGCTGTTTTTT. Its protein product is CASSIGTGELFF. V is TRBV5-1 and J is TRBJ2-2; D is undetermined. This CDR3 comprises 12 residues. Germline V gives CDR1 SGHRS, CDR2 YFSETQ.

The CDR3 is CASSFSSGGATETQYF. The CDR3 DNA follows: TGTGCCAGCAGCTTCTCTAGCGGGGGGGCCACAGAGACCCAGTACTTC. The V gene is TRBV7-8, the J gene TRBJ2-5; 12 bases match TRBD2. This CDR3 region has 16 residues. With 3 bases clipped from V and 4 bases from J, the junction kept 6 bases outside the gene matches. Germline V CDR1 and CDR2: SGHVS, FQNEAQ.

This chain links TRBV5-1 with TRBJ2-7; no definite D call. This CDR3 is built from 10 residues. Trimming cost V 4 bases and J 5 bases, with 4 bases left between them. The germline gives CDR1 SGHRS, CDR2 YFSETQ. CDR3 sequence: CASSPDEQYF. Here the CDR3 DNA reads TGCGCCAGCAGCCCGGACGAGCAGTACTTC.

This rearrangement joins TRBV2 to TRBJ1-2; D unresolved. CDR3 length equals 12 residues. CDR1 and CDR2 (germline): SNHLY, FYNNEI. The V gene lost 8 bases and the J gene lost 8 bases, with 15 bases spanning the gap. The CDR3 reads CASATYFEGYTF. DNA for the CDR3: TGTGCCAGCGCCACGTACTTTGAAGGCTACACCTTC. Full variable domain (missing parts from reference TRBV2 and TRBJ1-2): EPEVTQTPSHQVTQMGQEVILRCVPISNHLYFYWYRQILGQKVEFLVSFYNNEISEKSEIFDDQFSVERPDGSNFTLKIRSTKLEDSAMYFCASATYFEGYTFGSGTRLTVV.

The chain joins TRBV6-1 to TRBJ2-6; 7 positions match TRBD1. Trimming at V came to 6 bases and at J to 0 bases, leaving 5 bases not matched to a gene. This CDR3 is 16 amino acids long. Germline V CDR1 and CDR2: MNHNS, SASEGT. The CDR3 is CASRRQGFSGANVLTF. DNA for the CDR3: TGTGCCAGCAGACGACAGGGCTTCTCTGGGGCCAACGTCCTGACTTTC.

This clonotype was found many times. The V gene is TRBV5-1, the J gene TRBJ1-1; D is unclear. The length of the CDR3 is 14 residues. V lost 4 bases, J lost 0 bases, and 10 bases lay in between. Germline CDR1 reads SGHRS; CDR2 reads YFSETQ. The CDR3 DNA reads TGCGCCAGCAGCCCCCACGTCGTGAACACTGAAGCTTTCTTT. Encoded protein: CASSPHVVNTEAFF.

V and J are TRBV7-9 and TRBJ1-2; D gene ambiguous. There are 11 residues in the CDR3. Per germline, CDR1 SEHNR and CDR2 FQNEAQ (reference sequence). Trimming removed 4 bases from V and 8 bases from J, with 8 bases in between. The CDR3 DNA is TGTGCCAGCAGCTCCCTTGACGGCTACACCTTC. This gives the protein CASSSLDGYTF.